The 21 T cell receptor beta chains below all came from one sample that was sequenced in a study of shared clonotypes between healthy human individuals. Profiled with immunoSEQ multiplex PCR; TCRdb holds only in-frame clones, not every one. Counted here are 2.5 million or so clones, over 85% occurring once; the ten biggest clones make up over 0.12%. Sequenced material: naive CD4+ T cells sorted from blood. Described subset: CD45RA+ positively selected. These receptors were taken from a man between 18 and 35 years old in good health.

Comment on this clone: Distinct nucleotide sequences in the sample also encode this CDR3. The V call is TRBV28, the J call TRBJ1-2, with D possibly TRBD1 on 5 matching bases. V was trimmed by 5 bases and J by 7 bases, leaving 8 bases between them. Germline V gene data show CDR1 as MDHEN and CDR2 as SYDVKM. The CDR3 is 11 amino acids. CDR3 protein: CASSLGVGYTF. The CDR3, as DNA: TGTGCCAGCAGTCTGGGGGTTGGCTACACCTTC.

The V gene is TRBV6-5, the J gene TRBJ1-6, with D unclear. The V end lost 0 bases, the J end lost 8 bases, and 5 bases lay between the germline ends. The CDR3 contains 13 residues. Germline V gene sequence: CDR1 MNHEY, CDR2 SVGAGI. The CDR3, as DNA: TGTGCCAGCAGTTACTCGACGGATTCACCCCTCCACTTT. Translation gives CASSYSTDSPLHF.

The chain is built from TRBV2 and TRBJ1-5, with D tentatively TRBD1 (5 bases). From germline, CDR1 is SNHLY and CDR2 FYNNEI. V was clipped by 7 bases and J by 6 bases, with 13 bases between them. The CDR3 totals 13 residues. The CDR3 bases are TGTGCCAGCAAACTTATCGGGGGTCAGCCCCAGCATTTT. Translating it yields CASKLIGGQPQHF.

This rearrangement joins TRBV5-6 to TRBJ2-6, with no clear D. V was clipped by 4 bases and J by 6 bases, with 11 bases between them. This CDR3 is 14 amino acids long. Germline CDR1 reads SGHDT; CDR2 reads YYEEEE. The DNA for the CDR3 is TGTGCCAGCAGCCGTCCGCTGGAGGCCAACGTCCTGACTTTC. Translating gives CASSRPLEANVLTF.

The CDR3: CASSEVTGWVNEQFF. CDR3 DNA sequence: TGTGCCAGCAGTGAAGTGACAGGGTGGGTTAATGAGCAGTTCTTC. The rearrangement joins TRBV2 to TRBJ2-1; 7 bases line up with TRBD1. Per the germline V gene, CDR1 is SNHLY and CDR2 is FYNNEI. J gave up 7 bases and V 1 base, and 7 bases lay outside the gene matches. This CDR3 has 15 residues.

The chain employs TRBV18 and TRBJ2-5, with D tentatively TRBD2 (6 bases). V was pared by 6 bases and J by 3 bases, with 8 bases between. Germline lookup yields CDR1 KGHSH and CDR2 LQKENI. The CDR3 totals 12 residues. The chain's CDR3 is CASSGGKETQYF. The CDR3 DNA reads as TGTGCCAGCTCTGGGGGGAAAGAGACCCAGTACTTC.

The rearrangement links TRBV5-1 to TRBJ2-5; 7 positions match TRBD2. The junction had 7 bases not matched to a gene; V was cut back by 4 bases and J by 4 bases. This CDR3 contains 14 residues. Germline V gene sequence: CDR1 SGHRS, CDR2 YFSETQ. Here the CDR3 reads CASSQKAGVETQYF. The CDR3 bases are TGCGCCAGCAGCCAGAAGGCGGGAGTAGAGACCCAGTACTTC. The whole variable domain, filled in from reference TRBV5-1 and TRBJ2-5, reads KAGVTQTPRYLIKTRGQQVTLSCSPISGHRSVSWYQQTPGQGLQFLFEYFSETQRNKGNFPGRFSGRQFSNSRSEMNVSTLELGDSALYLCASSQKAGVETQYFGPGTRLLVL.

A word on this clone: This specimen includes other DNA sequences encoding the same CDR3. The gene calls are TRBV29-1 and TRBJ2-7; D unresolved. The CDR3 runs to 11 residues. V was cut by 6 bases and J by 0 bases, with 6 bases left in between. The germline CDR1 and CDR2 sequences are SQVTM and ANQGSEA. CDR3 amino acids: CSVLISYEQYF. CDR3 nucleotides: TGCAGCGTCCTTATCTCCTACGAGCAGTACTTC.

Turning to this clone: Other DNA variants within this sample encode the same CDR3. V is TRBV5-1 and J is TRBJ1-5; 8 bases are a match to TRBD1. Trimming removed 0 bases from V and 4 bases from J; junction bases left unmatched: 6. This CDR3 contains 16 residues. Germline loops: CDR1 SGHRS, CDR2 YFSETQ. CDR3 region: CASSLAGTGGNQPQHF. The CDR3 nucleotides are TGCGCCAGCAGCTTGGCCGGGACAGGAGGTAATCAGCCCCAGCATTTT.

The chain is built from TRBV6-1 and TRBJ1-2; D is uncertain. This CDR3 has 12 residues. Germline CDR1 reads MNHNS; CDR2 reads SASEGT. V lost 8 bases to trimming and J lost 4 bases, with 11 bases between them. The CDR3 region is CASSLGSYGYTF. In nucleotides, the CDR3 is TGTGCCAGCTCCTTGGGAAGCTATGGCTACACCTTC.

The chain recombines TRBV4-3 with TRBJ1-2; D may be TRBD1 (5 bases). V lost 0 bases and J 4 bases, leaving 18 bases between the germline ends. The CDR3 runs to 17 residues. The germline V gene encodes CDR1 LGHNA and CDR2 YSLEER. The CDR3: CASSQEWGRDFLYGYTF. In nucleotides, the CDR3 is TGCGCCAGCAGCCAAGAATGGGGCCGAGATTTCCTCTATGGCTACACCTTC.

To note about this clone: Other DNA sequences in this sample translate to the same CDR3. The chain recombines TRBV2 with TRBJ1-5; D uncertain. With 3 bases removed from V and 3 bases from J, the gap between germline ends came to 6 bases. The CDR3 length is 13 residues. CDR1 and CDR2 (germline): SNHLY, FYNNEI. In DNA form, the CDR3 reads TGTGCCAGCAGTGAGGAGAACAATCAGCCCCAGCATTTT. Translated: CASSEENNQPQHF.

The rearrangement uses TRBV6-6 and TRBJ2-7, with D maybe TRBD1 (6 bases). Per the germline V gene, CDR1 is MNHNY and CDR2 is SVGAGI (reference sequence). There are 14 residues in the CDR3. V lost 2 bases and J 2 bases, leaving 10 bases between the germline ends. CDR3 DNA sequence: TGTGCCAGCAGTTACCTGGGGGCTGCCTACGAGCAGTACTTC. Translating gives CASSYLGAAYEQYF.

This clone was seen more than once but under ten times. The chain uses TRBV7-9 and TRBJ1-1; D is undetermined. Germline loops: CDR1 SEHNR, CDR2 FQNEAQ (reference sequence). Trimming left V 3 bases short and J 3 bases short, with 5 bases between. The CDR3 is made up of 12 amino acids. The CDR3: CASSFFHTEAFF. The DNA for the CDR3 is TGTGCCAGCAGCTTTTTTCACACTGAAGCTTTCTTT.

The chain joins TRBV6-1 to TRBJ2-3; no clear D. This CDR3 contains 13 residues. Trimming shortened V by 4 bases and J by 3 bases, and 8 bases separated the two germline ends. From germline, CDR1 is MNHNS and CDR2 SASEGT. The CDR3 is CASSVDGTDTQYF. CDR3 DNA: TGTGCCAGCAGTGTGGACGGGACAGATACGCAGTATTTT.

The V gene is TRBV2, the J gene TRBJ2-3, with a possible D match to TRBD2 (5 bases). V was pared by 6 bases and J by 2 bases, with 21 bases between. Germline assignment: CDR1 SNHLY and CDR2 FYNNEI. There are 17 residues in the CDR3. The CDR3 DNA is TGTGCCAGCAGGGCAACCGGATGGGAGCGGCACACAGATACGCAGTATTTT. It encodes CASRATGWERHTDTQYF.

This clone was observed once. The chain is built from TRBV2 and TRBJ2-4, with 10 bases that match TRBD1. CDR1 and CDR2 (germline): SNHLY, FYNNEI. The V and J ends lost 7 bases and 0 bases, in that order; junction bases with no gene match: 9. The CDR3 is 17 amino acids. The CDR3 reads CASNDRGPNLAKNIQYF. The CDR3 coding sequence is TGTGCCAGCAACGACAGGGGGCCGAATTTAGCCAAAAACATTCAGTACTTC. The full variable domain, with the rest looked up from reference TRBV2 and TRBJ2-4, is EPEVTQTPSHQVTQMGQEVILRCVPISNHLYFYWYRQILGQKVEFLVSFYNNEISEKSEIFDDQFSVERPDGSNFTLKIRSTKLEDSAMYFCASNDRGPNLAKNIQYFGAGTRLSVL.

The chain links TRBV7-8 to TRBJ2-2; 10 nucleotides line up with TRBD2. Trimming at V came to 1 base and at J to 7 bases, leaving 9 bases not matched to a gene. This CDR3 is built from 17 residues. Looked up from germline, CDR1 is SGHVS and CDR2 is FQNEAQ. CDR3 in amino acids: CASSLEGLAGVHGELFF. The DNA for the CDR3 is TGTGCCAGCAGCTTAGAGGGTCTAGCGGGAGTCCACGGGGAGCTGTTTTTT.

The chain recombines TRBV5-1 with TRBJ1-2, with TRBD1 matching 8 bases. The CDR3 spans 15 residues. CDR1 is SGHRS, CDR2 YFSETQ, per germline. V trimming: 4 bases; J trimming: 8 bases; junction bases outside the gene matches: 13. Here the CDR3 reads CASSPILGQDGGYTF. CDR3 coding DNA: TGCGCCAGCAGCCCGATATTGGGACAGGATGGCGGCTACACCTTC.

The J gene is TRBJ2-5, the V gene TRBV12-5; D may be TRBD1 or TRBD2 (5 bases each). The CDR3 is 13 residues long. In germline, CDR1 is LGHNT, CDR2 FRNRAP. Trimming took 3 bases from V and 4 from J, leaving 9 bases between them. The CDR3 coding sequence is TGTGCTAGTGGTTTCTCTGGGGGAGAGACCCAGTACTTC. It yields the protein CASGFSGGETQYF.

The CDR3: CASRPAGGEQYF. The CDR3 bases are TGTGCCAGCAGGCCCGCGGGGGGCGAGCAGTACTTC. The J gene is TRBJ2-7, the V gene TRBV7-6, with 8 bases matching TRBD2. The ends lost 6 bases at V and 6 bases at J; junction bases unmatched: 4. CDR1 and CDR2 (germline): SGHVS, FNYEAQ. The CDR3 covers 12 residues.